These 18 T cell receptor beta chains were sequenced from one sample in a study of cytomegalovirus exposure and HLA in healthy donors. The PCR was carried out with 60 Vbeta primers and 13 Jbeta primers. Libraries were prepared by immunoSEQ multiplex PCR; TCRdb keeps only in-frame clonotypes and omits some of them. This table holds under 300,000 clones, roughly 88% found once. Sequences were obtained from PBMCs. The source of these receptors is a man in his forties in good health and CMV-seropositive.

The CDR3 sequence is CASSLAGGDSYEQYF. Written as DNA, the CDR3 is TGTGCCAGCAGCTTAGCCGGGGGGGACTCCTACGAGCAGTACTTC. The V gene is TRBV7-9, the J gene TRBJ2-7, with 8 bases lining up with TRBD2. CDR3 length: 15 residues. Looked up from germline, CDR1 is SEHNR and CDR2 is FQNEAQ (reference sequence). After removal of 0 bases from V and 0 bases from J, the junction contained 1 base not matched to a gene.

The gene calls are TRBV7-8 and TRBJ2-5; 9 nucleotides line up with TRBD2. Germline CDR1 reads SGHVS; CDR2 reads FQNEAQ. CDR3 size: 16 residues. With V trimmed by 4 bases and J by 3 bases, 9 bases remained unmatched. CDR3 loop: CASSSGGGAGEETQYF. For the CDR3, the DNA is TGTGCCAGCAGCTCGGGCGGGGGGGCAGGGGAAGAGACCCAGTACTTC. The whole variable domain, filled in from reference TRBV7-8 and TRBJ2-5, reads GAGVSQSPRYKVAKRGQDVALRCDPISGHVSLFWYQQALGQGPEFLTYFQNEAQLDKSGLPSDRFFAERPEGSVSTLKIQRTQQEDSAVYLCASSSGGGAGEETQYFGPGTRLLVL.

The rearrangement uses TRBV13 and TRBJ1-5; 7 nucleotides line up with TRBD1. With V trimmed by 5 bases and J by 0 bases, 4 bases remained unmatched. CDR3 length: 15 amino acids. Germline V gene lookup returns CDR1 PRHDT and CDR2 FYEKMQ (reference sequence). In DNA form, the CDR3 reads TGTGCCAGCAGCCGGGGACAGTATAGCAATCAGCCCCAGCATTTT. Amino acid sequence: CASSRGQYSNQPQHF.

This clone appeared a few times. The chain couples TRBV4-1 to TRBJ2-2; D unresolved. CDR3 length equals 13 residues. The germline gives CDR1 MGHRA, CDR2 YSYEKL. The V gene lost 4 bases and the J gene lost 1 base, with 4 bases spanning the gap. This CDR3 is CASSPMNTGELFF. The CDR3 coding sequence is TGCGCCAGCAGCCCTATGAACACCGGGGAGCTGTTTTTT.

This chain connects TRBV5-6 to TRBJ2-7; 8 nucleotides agree with TRBD2. This CDR3 is 13 amino acids long. Germline CDR1 SGHDT, CDR2 YYEEEE. Trimming cost V 4 bases and J 6 bases; bases outside gene matches: 6. In DNA form, the CDR3 reads TGTGCCAGCAGCAGCGGGACTAGTCTCGAGCAGTACTTC. It yields the protein CASSSGTSLEQYF.

The CDR3 is CANQGLAGRVISTDTQYF. The CDR3 DNA reads TGTGCCAATCAAGGACTAGCGGGGCGCGTGATCAGCACAGATACGCAGTATTTT. The V gene is TRBV27, the J gene TRBJ2-3; the match to TRBD2 covers 12 bases. The CDR3 sequence is 18 residues long. Trimming took 10 bases from V and 0 from J; bases not matched to a gene: 14. Germline loops: CDR1 MNHEY, CDR2 SMNVEV (reference sequence).

The chain combines TRBV7-8 with TRBJ2-1; 14 positions agree with TRBD2. The germline V gene encodes CDR1 SGHVS and CDR2 FQNEAQ. Germline trimming cut 5 bases from V and 0 bases from J; bases unmatched to any gene: 3. The CDR3 spans 17 residues. CDR3 region: CASSTGTSGSSYNEQFF. CDR3 sequence (DNA): TGTGCCAGCAGCACCGGGACTAGCGGGAGCTCCTACAATGAGCAGTTCTTC.

This clone was counted only a few times. The chain joins TRBV2 to TRBJ2-1; 13 nucleotides match TRBD2. Germline CDR1 reads SNHLY; CDR2 reads FYNNEI. CDR3 size: 16 residues. The junction had 2 bases not matched to a gene; V was cut back by 5 bases and J by 1 base. CDR3 region: CASSRTSGRSYNEQFF. The CDR3 nucleotides are TGTGCCAGCAGTCGGACTAGCGGGAGATCCTACAATGAGCAGTTCTTC.

The chain recombines TRBV28 with TRBJ2-7; the D gene is possibly TRBD1 (5 bases). This CDR3 comprises 13 residues. Looked up from germline, CDR1 is MDHEN and CDR2 is SYDVKM. Trimming stripped 7 bases from V and 3 bases from J, with 13 bases between. As DNA, the CDR3 is TGTGCCAGCACCCCCAGACAGTACTACGAGCAGTACTTC. Encoded protein: CASTPRQYYEQYF.

The chain couples TRBV6-1 to TRBJ2-5, with 14 nucleotides matching TRBD2. The junction had 8 bases not matched to a gene; V was cut back by 2 bases and J by 3 bases. Germline-derived CDR1 and CDR2 are MNHNS and SASEGT. The CDR3 runs 18 residues. The CDR3 DNA sequence: TGTGCCAGCAGTGAATCTGGGACTAGCGGGGGTTATAAAGAGACCCAGTACTTC. Residues: CASSESGTSGGYKETQYF.

This clone was seen once. This chain connects TRBV10-1 to TRBJ2-7, with a possible D match to TRBD2 (6 bases). Trimming took off 2 bases at V and 5 bases at J, with 10 bases between the two ends. This CDR3 has 13 amino acids. Germline V lookup: CDR1 WNHNN, CDR2 SYGVQD (reference sequence). The CDR3 loop reads CASSEEASDEQYF. CDR3 sequence (DNA): TGCGCCAGCAGTGAGGAGGCTAGCGACGAGCAGTACTTC.

The chain carries TRBV6-1 and TRBJ2-2; D perhaps matches TRBD1 (5 bases). The CDR3 contains 13 residues. V was shortened by 6 bases and J by 6 bases, with 11 bases between the two germline ends. Germline V gene data show CDR1 as MNHNS and CDR2 as SASEGT. The CDR3 nucleotides are TGTGCCAGCAGCCTTGTGGGGCCCGGGGAGCTGTTTTTT. Protein product: CASSLVGPGELFF.

V gene TRBV7-9 combines with J gene TRBJ2-7, with 12 positions matching TRBD2. The CDR3 contains 14 residues. The germline V gene has CDR1 SEHNR and CDR2 FQNEAQ (reference sequence). V lost 3 bases to trimming and J lost 5 bases; unmatched junction nucleotides: 2. CDR3 sequence reads: CASSLTSGSHEQYF. CDR3 DNA: TGTGCCAGCAGCTTGACTAGCGGGAGCCACGAGCAGTACTTC. Full variable domain (remainder filled in from reference TRBV7-9 and TRBJ2-7): DTGVSQNPRHKITKRGQNVTFRCDPISEHNRLYWYRQTLGQGPEFLTYFQNEAQLEKSRLLSDRFSAERPKGSFSTLEIQRTEQGDSAMYLCASSLTSGSHEQYFGPGTRLTVT.

The rearrangement links TRBV6-5 to TRBJ2-7; 9 bases fit TRBD1. CDR1 is MNHEY and CDR2 is SVGAGI in the germline V gene. Losses at the gene ends were 6 bases for V and 2 bases for J; bases not matched to a gene: 8. CDR3 size: 15 residues. CDR3 sequence: CASSLSRTGAYEQYF. The CDR3 DNA follows: TGTGCCAGCAGCCTTTCCCGGACAGGGGCCTACGAGCAGTACTTC.

The chain carries TRBV10-3 and TRBJ2-7; 9 bases map to TRBD1. V lost 8 bases to trimming and J lost 3 bases; unmatched junction nucleotides: 5. From germline, CDR1 is ENHRY and CDR2 SYGVKD. There are 13 residues in the CDR3. CDR3 region: CAIESGQGYEQYF. The CDR3 bases are TGTGCCATCGAATCGGGACAGGGCTACGAGCAGTACTTC.

The chain's CDR3 is CASINTGAWTQETQYF. As DNA, the CDR3 is TGTGCCAGCATCAATACAGGGGCGTGGACACAAGAGACCCAGTACTTC. The rearrangement uses TRBV2 and TRBJ2-5; 7 positions match TRBD1. Per germline, CDR1 SNHLY and CDR2 FYNNEI. The J segment lost 2 bases and the V segment lost 7 bases, leaving 13 bases of the junction unmatched. The CDR3 contains 16 residues.

This sequence joins TRBV7-3 and TRBJ1-1; D is perhaps TRBD1 (5 bases). With 2 bases removed from V and 7 bases from J, the gap between germline ends came to 11 bases. The CDR3 length is 13 residues. Germline V gives CDR1 SGHTA, CDR2 FQGTGA. The CDR3 region is CASSLGRANEAFF. The DNA for the CDR3 is TGTGCCAGCAGCTTAGGCAGGGCTAATGAAGCTTTCTTT.

This sequence joins TRBV4-2 and TRBJ2-7; 8 bases align to TRBD2. The CDR3 totals 15 residues. Unmatched junction bases numbered 12, after V lost 5 bases and J lost 6 bases. CDR1 and CDR2 from the germline V gene are LGHNA and YNFKEQ. The CDR3 protein is CASSDRGLGGREQYF. The CDR3 DNA is TGTGCCAGCAGCGACCGGGGACTAGGAGGGCGCGAGCAGTACTTC.